Reported below is one TCR beta chain. As to time point: pretreatment peripheral blood. Disease in patients was locally advanced or metastatic urothelial carcinoma. CDR1 MGHRA and CDR2 YSYEKL come from the germline V gene. There are 13 residues in the CDR3. V gave up 1 base and J gave up 3 bases, with 7 bases separating them. The data stem from a study of PD-L1 blockade in urothelial cancer. Spiked synthetic TCR analogs estimated absolute template abundance per PCR. Generated by immunoSEQ multiplex PCR, the TCRdb table keeps only in-frame clones and is missing some. Of 30,000 to 40,000 clones listed, roughly nine tenths are singletons.

The sequencing here drew on PBMCs, taken around atezolizumab (anti-PD-L1) treatment. This TCR was sampled from a woman aged 55-69 years with urothelial cancer. V gene TRBV4-1 combines with J gene TRBJ2-7; TRBD2 is a possible D gene (5 bases). The CDR3 protein is CASSQGGGYEQYF. The CDR3 DNA follows: TGCGCCAGCAGCCAAGGAGGAGGCTACGAGCAGTACTTC.